These T cell receptor beta chains were read from a single sample in a study of blood T cell repertoires in COVID-19. The protocol was immunoSEQ multiplex PCR, while the TCRdb copy is restricted to in-frame clones and leaves out a portion. Of some 91,000 clones in the sample, roughly 72% were seen once. The sample consisted of peripheral blood. The receptors shown here come from a man between 65 and 85 years old with acute or convalescent COVID-19. CDR3s include the opening cysteine and the closing phenylalanine or tryptophan.

v_call: TRBV29-1
cdr3_aa: CSVAGGFSTVRDTQYF

v_call: TRBV11-3
cdr3_aa: CASSFGGAQFF

v_call: TRBV7-9
cdr3_aa: CASSPQVQGAKEQFF

v_call: TRBV29-1
cdr3_aa: CSVVYRRVPGDQPQHF

v_call: TRBV6-5
cdr3_aa: CASKPPGQGNYGYTF

v_call: TRBV5-4
cdr3_aa: CASSLSGGGRQETQYF

v_call: TRBV5-1
cdr3_aa: CASRQGETQYF

v_call: TRBV7-2
cdr3_aa: CASSYFGTGGNEQYF

v_call: TRBV3-1/TRBV3-2
cdr3_aa: CASSQGQTDLTYGYTF

v_call: TRBV15
cdr3_aa: CATSRVLAGGNNEQFF

v_call: TRBV6-1
cdr3_aa: CASSEQPITVNTEAFF

v_call: TRBV14
cdr3_aa: CASSGRARGEQFF

v_call: TRBV7-9
cdr3_aa: CASSLQGAGSNGYTF

v_call: TRBV12-5
cdr3_aa: CASGPRGTMNTEAFF

v_call: TRBV6-1
cdr3_aa: CASSAPTGIKASNTGELFF

v_call: TRBV5-1
cdr3_aa: CASSFWPGTHNEQFF

v_call: TRBV5-1
cdr3_aa: CASSLDGVSGNTIYF

v_call: TRBV28
cdr3_aa: CASSGAGLAGNYEQYF

v_call: TRBV24-1
cdr3_aa: CATSDLSAAGDNEQFF

v_call: TRBV2
cdr3_aa: CASSLGGGFTEAFF

v_call: TRBV25-1
cdr3_aa: CASSGIRSGGVQFF

v_call: TRBV5-4
cdr3_aa: CASSSRGPNTEAFF

v_call: TRBV24-1
cdr3_aa: CATSDRLAGLDEQFF

v_call: TRBV24-1
cdr3_aa: CATSNSDLTSYGYTF

v_call: TRBV7-2
cdr3_aa: CASSRDSGSNQPQHF

v_call: TRBV5-5
cdr3_aa: CASSFGTGATGELFF